This T cell receptor beta chain derives from a study of CD8 T cells in Susac syndrome. cDNA came from roughly 0.47 to 1 ug RNA primed by random hexamers. From the immunoSEQ multiplex PCR reads, TCRdb called clonotypes with MiXCR, one entry per CDR3 protein. This table holds about 120,000 distinct CDR3 sequences, 94% found once. The V gene's germline CDR1 is SGDLS and CDR2 YYNGEE. The CDR3 runs to 15 residues. The V gene lost 2 bases and the J gene lost 0 bases, with 9 bases spanning the gap. The chain recombines TRBV9 with TRBJ1-3; no firm D call. Sequences were obtained from CD4+ T cells from PBMCs. The sequence came from a human donor in good health. CDR3 nucleotides: TGTGCCAGCAGCGTCGACCTAAGCTCTGGAAACACCATATATTTT. This translates into CASSVDLSSGNTIYF.